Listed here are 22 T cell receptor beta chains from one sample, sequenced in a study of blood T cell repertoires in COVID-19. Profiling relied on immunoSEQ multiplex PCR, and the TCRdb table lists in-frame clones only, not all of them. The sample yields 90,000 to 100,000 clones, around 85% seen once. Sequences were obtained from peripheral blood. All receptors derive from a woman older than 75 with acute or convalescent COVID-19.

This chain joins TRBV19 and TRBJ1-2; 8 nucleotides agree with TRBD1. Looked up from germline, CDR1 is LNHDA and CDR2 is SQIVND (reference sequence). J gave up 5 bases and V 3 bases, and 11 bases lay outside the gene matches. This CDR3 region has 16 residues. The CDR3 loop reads CASSMGQVHFVYGYTF. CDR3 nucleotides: TGTGCCAGTAGTATGGGACAGGTCCATTTTGTTTATGGCTACACCTTC.

This chain's CDR3 is CASSHWTAGNEKLFF. For the CDR3, the DNA is TGTGCCAGCAGCCACTGGACAGCTGGGAATGAAAAACTGTTTTTT. This chain links TRBV14 with TRBJ1-4, with D possibly being TRBD1 (6 bases). V was cut by 3 bases and J by 5 bases, with 13 bases left in between. Germline CDR1 SGHDN, CDR2 FVKESK. This CDR3 region has 15 residues. Drawing the rest from reference TRBV14 and TRBJ1-4, the complete variable domain is EAGVTQFPSHSVIEKGQTVTLRCDPISGHDNLYWYRRVMGKEIKFLLHFVKESKQDESGMPNNRFLAERTGGTYSTLKVQPAELEDSGVYFCASSHWTAGNEKLFFGSGTQLSVL.

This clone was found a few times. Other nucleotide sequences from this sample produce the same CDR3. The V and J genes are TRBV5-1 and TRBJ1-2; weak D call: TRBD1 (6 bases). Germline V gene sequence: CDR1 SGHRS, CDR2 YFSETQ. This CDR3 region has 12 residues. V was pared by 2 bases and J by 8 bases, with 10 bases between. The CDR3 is CASSFTGSGYTF. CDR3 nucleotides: TGCGCCAGCAGCTTTACAGGGTCCGGCTACACCTTC.

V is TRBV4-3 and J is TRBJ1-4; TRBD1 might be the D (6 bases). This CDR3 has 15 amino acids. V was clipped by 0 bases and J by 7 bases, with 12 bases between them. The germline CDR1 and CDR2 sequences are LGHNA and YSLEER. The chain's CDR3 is CASSQDPQGTEKLFF. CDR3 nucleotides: TGCGCCAGCAGCCAAGACCCACAGGGTACTGAAAAACTGTTTTTT.

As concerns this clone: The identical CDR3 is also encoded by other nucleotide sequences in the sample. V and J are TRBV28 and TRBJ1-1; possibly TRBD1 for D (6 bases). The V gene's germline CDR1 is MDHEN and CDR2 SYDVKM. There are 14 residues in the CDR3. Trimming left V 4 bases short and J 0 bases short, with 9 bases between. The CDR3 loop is CASSSTGLNTEAFF. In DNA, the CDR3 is TGTGCCAGCAGTTCGACAGGATTGAACACTGAAGCTTTCTTT.

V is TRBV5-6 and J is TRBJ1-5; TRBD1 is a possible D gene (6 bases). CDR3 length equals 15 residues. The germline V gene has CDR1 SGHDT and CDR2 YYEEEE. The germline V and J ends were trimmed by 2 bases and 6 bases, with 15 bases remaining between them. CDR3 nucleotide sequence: TGTGCCAGCAGCTTACGCCGGTCAGGGGTTCAGCCCCAGCATTTT. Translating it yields CASSLRRSGVQPQHF.

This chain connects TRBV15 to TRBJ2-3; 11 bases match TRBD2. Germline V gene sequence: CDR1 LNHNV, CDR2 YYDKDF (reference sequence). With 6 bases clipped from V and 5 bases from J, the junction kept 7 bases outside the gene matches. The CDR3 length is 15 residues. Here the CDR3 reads CATRVGLAAQDTQYF. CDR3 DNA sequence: TGTGCCACCAGGGTGGGACTAGCGGCGCAAGATACGCAGTATTTT. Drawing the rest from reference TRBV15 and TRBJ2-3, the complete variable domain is DAMVIQNPRYQVTQFGKPVTLSCSQTLNHNVMYWYQQKSSQAPKLLFHYYDKDFNNEADTPDNFQSRRPNTSFCFLDIRSPGLGDTAMYLCATRVGLAAQDTQYFGPGTRLTVL.

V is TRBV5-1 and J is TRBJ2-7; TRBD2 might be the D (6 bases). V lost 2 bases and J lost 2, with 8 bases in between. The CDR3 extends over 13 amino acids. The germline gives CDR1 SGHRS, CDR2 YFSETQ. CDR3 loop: CASSFSGTYEQYF. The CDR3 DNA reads TGCGCCAGCAGCTTTAGCGGCACCTACGAGCAGTACTTC.

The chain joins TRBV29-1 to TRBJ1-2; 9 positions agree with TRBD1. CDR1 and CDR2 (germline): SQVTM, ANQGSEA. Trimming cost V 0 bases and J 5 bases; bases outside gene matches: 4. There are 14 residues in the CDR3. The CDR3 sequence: CSVEETGGPYGYTF. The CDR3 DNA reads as TGCAGCGTTGAAGAGACAGGGGGGCCATATGGCTACACCTTC.

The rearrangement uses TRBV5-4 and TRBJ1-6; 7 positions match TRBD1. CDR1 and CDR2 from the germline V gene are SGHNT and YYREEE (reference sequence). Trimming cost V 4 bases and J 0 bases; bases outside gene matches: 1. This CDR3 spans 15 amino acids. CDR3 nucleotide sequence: TGTGCCAGCAGCCAGGGGGGCTCCTATAATTCACCCCTCCACTTT. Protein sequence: CASSQGGSYNSPLHF.

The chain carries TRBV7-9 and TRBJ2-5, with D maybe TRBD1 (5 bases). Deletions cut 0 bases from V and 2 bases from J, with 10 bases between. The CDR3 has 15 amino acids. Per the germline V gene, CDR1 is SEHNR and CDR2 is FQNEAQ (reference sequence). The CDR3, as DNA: TGTGCCAGCAGCTTAGCGATACGACAGCAAGAGACCCAGTACTTC. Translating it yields CASSLAIRQQETQYF.

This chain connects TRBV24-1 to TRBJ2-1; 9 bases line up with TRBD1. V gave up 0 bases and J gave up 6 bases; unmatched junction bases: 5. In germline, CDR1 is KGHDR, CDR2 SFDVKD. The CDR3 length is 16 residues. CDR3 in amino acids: CATSDLSGQGGNEQFF. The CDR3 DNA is TGTGCCACCAGTGATTTGTCGGGACAGGGAGGCAATGAGCAGTTCTTC.

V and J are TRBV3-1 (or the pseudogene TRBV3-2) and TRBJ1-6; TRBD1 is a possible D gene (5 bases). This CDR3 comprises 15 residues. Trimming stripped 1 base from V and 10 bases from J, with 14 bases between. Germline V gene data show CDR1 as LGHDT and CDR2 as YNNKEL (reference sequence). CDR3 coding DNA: TGTGCCAGCAGCCAAGGTCTCGGGGGGGGATCACCCCTCCACTTT. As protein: CASSQGLGGGSPLHF.

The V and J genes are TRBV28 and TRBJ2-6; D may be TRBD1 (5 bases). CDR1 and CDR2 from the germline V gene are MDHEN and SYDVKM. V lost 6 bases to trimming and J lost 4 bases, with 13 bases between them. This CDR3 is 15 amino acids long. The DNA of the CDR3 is TGTGCCAGCAGGCCTCAGGGCTTGGGGGCCAACGTCCTGACTTTC. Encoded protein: CASRPQGLGANVLTF. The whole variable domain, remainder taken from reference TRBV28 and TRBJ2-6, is DVKVTQSSRYLVKRTGEKVFLECVQDMDHENMFWYRQDPGLGLRLIYFSYDVKMKEKGDIPEGYSVSREKKERFSLILESASTNQTSMYLCASRPQGLGANVLTFGAGSRLTVL.

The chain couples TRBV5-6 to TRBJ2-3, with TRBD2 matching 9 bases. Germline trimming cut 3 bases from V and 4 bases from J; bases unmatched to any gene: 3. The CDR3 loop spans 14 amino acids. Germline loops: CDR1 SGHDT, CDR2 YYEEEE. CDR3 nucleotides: TGTGCCAGCAGCTCACTAGCGGGTGCAGATACGCAGTATTTT. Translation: CASSSLAGADTQYF.

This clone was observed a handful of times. CDR3 DNA: TGTGCCAGCAGCTTTGGCGGGTTGTACACTGAAGCTTTCTTT. Amino acid sequence: CASSFGGLYTEAFF. The J gene is TRBJ1-1, the V gene TRBV7-2; D call uncertain. The CDR3 is 14 amino acids. Germline loops: CDR1 SGHTA, CDR2 FQGNSA. Trimming stripped 3 bases from V and 3 bases from J, with 11 bases between. Full variable domain (missing parts from reference TRBV7-2 and TRBJ1-1): GAGVSQSPSNKVTEKGKDVELRCDPISGHTALYWYRQSLGQGLEFLIYFQGNSAPDKSGLPSDRFSAERTGGSVSTLTIQRTQQEDSAVYLCASSFGGLYTEAFFGQGTRLTVV.

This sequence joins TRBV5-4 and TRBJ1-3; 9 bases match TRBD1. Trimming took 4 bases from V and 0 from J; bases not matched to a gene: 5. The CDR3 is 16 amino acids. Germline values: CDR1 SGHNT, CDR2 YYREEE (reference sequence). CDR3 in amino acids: CASSRTTGGSGNTIYF. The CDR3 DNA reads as TGTGCCAGCAGCCGAACGACAGGGGGCTCTGGAAACACCATATATTTT.

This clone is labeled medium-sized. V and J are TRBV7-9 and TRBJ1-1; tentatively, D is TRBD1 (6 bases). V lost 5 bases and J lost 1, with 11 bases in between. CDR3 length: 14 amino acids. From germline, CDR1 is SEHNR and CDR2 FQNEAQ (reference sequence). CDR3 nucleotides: TGTGCCAGCAGCCCCCGACAGGCGAACACTGAAGCTTTCTTT. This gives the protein CASSPRQANTEAFF.

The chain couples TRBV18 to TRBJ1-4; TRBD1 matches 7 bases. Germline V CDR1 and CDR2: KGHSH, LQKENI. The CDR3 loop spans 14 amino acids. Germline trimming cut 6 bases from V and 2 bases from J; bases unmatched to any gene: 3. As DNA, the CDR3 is TGTGCCAGCTCTGTGGGACAGACTAATGAAAAACTGTTTTTT. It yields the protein CASSVGQTNEKLFF. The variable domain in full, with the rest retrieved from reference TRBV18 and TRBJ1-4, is NAGVMQNPRHLVRRRGQEARLRCSPMKGHSHVYWYRQLPEEGLKFMVYLQKENIIDESGMPKERFSAEFPKEGPSILRIQQVVRGDSAAYFCASSVGQTNEKLFFGSGTQLSVL.

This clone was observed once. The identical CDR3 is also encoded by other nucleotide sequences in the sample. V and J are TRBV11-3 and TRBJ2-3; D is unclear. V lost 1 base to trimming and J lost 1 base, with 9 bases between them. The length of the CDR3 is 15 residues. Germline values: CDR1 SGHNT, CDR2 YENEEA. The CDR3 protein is CASSLGGYGTDTQYF. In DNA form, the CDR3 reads TGTGCCAGCAGCTTAGGAGGCTACGGCACAGATACGCAGTATTTT.

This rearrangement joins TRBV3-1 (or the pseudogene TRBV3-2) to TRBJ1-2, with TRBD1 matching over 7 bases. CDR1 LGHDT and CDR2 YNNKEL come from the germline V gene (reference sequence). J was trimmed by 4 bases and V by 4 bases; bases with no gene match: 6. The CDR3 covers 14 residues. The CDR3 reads CASSLGQESYGYTF. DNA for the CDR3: TGTGCCAGCAGCCTCGGACAGGAGTCCTATGGCTACACCTTC.

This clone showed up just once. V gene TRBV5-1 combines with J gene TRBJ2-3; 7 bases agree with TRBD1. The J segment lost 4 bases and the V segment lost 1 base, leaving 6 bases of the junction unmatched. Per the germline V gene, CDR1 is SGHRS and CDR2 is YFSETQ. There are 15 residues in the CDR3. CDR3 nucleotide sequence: TGCGCCAGCAGCTTGAGTGTTACAGGGGCAGATACGCAGTATTTT. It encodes CASSLSVTGADTQYF.